These T cell receptor beta chains were read from a single sample in a study of T cells after yellow fever vaccination. TCRdb ran MiXCR on the 5' RACE reads and lists one entry per CDR3 protein. The sample lists 170,000 or so distinct CDR3 sequences; roughly a tenth were seen once. This material consisted of CD8+ T cells sorted from PBMCs, taken 45 days after the yellow fever booster vaccination. The receptors were gathered from a man aged 18 to 30 who received the YFV17D yellow fever vaccine. Each CDR3 is given with its conserved first and last residue. A D gene is named only where the DNA matches it firmly. Not all rows give a size; the values are once, few, many and, for expanded clones, a class.

TRBJ1-1 NA TRBV19 TRBD1 CASSMLAGTANTEAFF TGTGCCAGTAGTATGTTAGCCGGGACAGCGAACACTGAAGCTTTCTTT
TRBJ2-4 NA TRBV6-5 TRBD1 CASRPAEQGVETNIQYF TGTGCCAGCAGACCCGCAGAACAGGGGGTAGAAACGAACATTCAGTACTTC
TRBJ1-1 few TRBV4-1 TRBD1 CASSHRQGVNTEAFF TGCGCCAGCAGCCATAGACAGGGAGTGAACACTGAAGCTTTCTTT
TRBJ2-5 NA TRBV11-3 NA CASSLGVGLRETQYF TGTGCCAGCAGCTTAGGCGTGGGACTTCGGGAGACCCAGTACTTC
TRBJ1-1 few TRBV25-1 NA CASSHPRGLNTEAFF TGTGCCAGCAGCCATCCCAGGGGTTTGAACACTGAAGCTTTCTTT
TRBJ2-1 NA TRBV10-3 TRBD2 CAISLSGFSYNEQFF TGTGCCATCAGCCTTAGCGGGTTCTCCTACAATGAGCAGTTCTTC
TRBJ2-4 NA TRBV12-3/TRBV12-4 TRBD1 CASSEQGAAKNIQYF TGTGCCAGCAGTGAACAGGGGGCGGCCAAAAACATTCAGTACTTC
TRBJ1-6 NA TRBV11-2 NA CASSIGDSPLHF TGTGCCAGCAGCATCGGAGATTCACCCCTCCACTTT
TRBJ2-7 few TRBV19 TRBD2 CASSIGSGDYEQYF TGTGCCAGTAGTATCGGCAGCGGGGACTACGAGCAGTACTTC
TRBJ1-1 NA TRBV9 TRBD1 CASSVGSGTANPEAFF TGTGCCAGCAGCGTAGGATCCGGGACAGCGAATCCCGAAGCTTTCTTT
TRBJ1-1 NA TRBV20-1 NA CGAVGVYTEAFF TGCGGGGCGGTGGGAGTCTACACTGAAGCTTTCTTT
TRBJ2-1 NA TRBV14 NA CASSQMAGRQRDEQFF TGTGCCAGCAGCCAAATGGCAGGCAGACAACGGGATGAGCAGTTCTTC
TRBJ1-4 NA TRBV12-3/TRBV12-4 TRBD1 CASRLQDRVGEKLFF TGTGCCAGCAGACTCCAGGACAGGGTTGGAGAAAAACTGTTTTTT
TRBJ2-5 many TRBV5-1 TRBD1 CASTFETGVTETQYF TGCGCCAGCACGTTCGAGACAGGGGTGACGGAGACCCAGTACTTC
TRBJ2-1 few TRBV7-6 NA CASQLAASLYNEQFF TGTGCCAGTCAATTAGCGGCGTCTTTATACAATGAGCAGTTCTTC
TRBJ2-1 NA TRBV29-1 NA CSVFQGLGVNEQFF TGCAGCGTTTTCCAGGGCCTGGGGGTCAATGAGCAGTTCTTC
TRBJ1-1 few TRBV10-3 NA CAISEITGSDTEAFF TGTGCCATCAGTGAAATCACAGGGTCGGATACTGAAGCTTTCTTT
TRBJ2-3 few TRBV7-9 NA CASSVRGGTDTQYF TGTGCCAGCAGCGTCAGGGGGGGCACAGATACGCAGTATTTT
TRBJ2-2 NA TRBV9 NA CASNAGNTGELFF TGTGCCAGCAATGCAGGGAACACCGGGGAGCTGTTTTTT
TRBJ1-1 NA TRBV9 NA CASSVGGRKDTEAFF TGTGCCAGCAGCGTAGGAGGGCGAAAGGACACTGAAGCTTTCTTT
TRBJ2-7 few TRBV7-2 NA CASSLDPGVSYEQYF TGTGCCAGCAGCTTAGATCCGGGGGTGTCTTACGAGCAGTACTTC
TRBJ1-2 NA TRBV27 TRBD1 CASSPAGQGNYGYTF TGTGCCAGCAGCCCTGCGGGACAGGGAAACTATGGCTACACCTTC
TRBJ1-2 few TRBV12-3/TRBV12-4 NA CASGEGGYTF TGTGCCAGCGGGGAAGGTGGCTACACCTTC
TRBJ1-2 few TRBV4-1 NA CASSPPRSRGGYTF TGCGCCAGCAGCCCCCCCCGGAGCAGGGGAGGTTACACCTTC
TRBJ2-5 few TRBV5-1 NA CASSRRDIRGETQYF TGCGCCAGCAGTCGCCGGGACATCCGAGGGGAGACCCAGTACTTC
TRBJ1-2 few TRBV12-3/TRBV12-4 NA CASSPQGLGYGYTF TGTGCCAGCAGTCCACAGGGACTGGGCTACGGCTACACCTTC
TRBJ1-5 NA TRBV4-3 TRBD1 CASSQDTGGGQPQHF TGCGCCAGCAGCCAAGACACAGGGGGCGGTCAGCCCCAGCATTTT
TRBJ2-7 many TRBV9 NA CASSAGPYEQYF TGTGCCAGCAGCGCCGGTCCCTACGAGCAGTACTTC